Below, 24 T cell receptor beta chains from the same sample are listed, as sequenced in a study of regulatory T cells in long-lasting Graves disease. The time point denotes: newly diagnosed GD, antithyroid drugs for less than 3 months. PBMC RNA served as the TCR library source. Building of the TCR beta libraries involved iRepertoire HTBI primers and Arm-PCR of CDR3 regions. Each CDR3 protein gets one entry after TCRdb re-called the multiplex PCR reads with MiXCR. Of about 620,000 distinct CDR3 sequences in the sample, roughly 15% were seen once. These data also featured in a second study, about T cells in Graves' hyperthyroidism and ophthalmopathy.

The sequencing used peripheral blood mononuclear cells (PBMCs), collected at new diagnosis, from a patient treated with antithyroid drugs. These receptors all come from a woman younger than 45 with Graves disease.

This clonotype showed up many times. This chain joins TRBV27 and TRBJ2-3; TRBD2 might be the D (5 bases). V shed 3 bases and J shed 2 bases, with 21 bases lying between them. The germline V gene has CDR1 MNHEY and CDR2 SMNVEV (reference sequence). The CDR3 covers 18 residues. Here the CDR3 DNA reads TGTGCCAGCAGTTTCACCTCCGGGGTTGGAAGATCCACAGATACGCAGTATTTT. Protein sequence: CASSFTSGVGRSTDTQYF.

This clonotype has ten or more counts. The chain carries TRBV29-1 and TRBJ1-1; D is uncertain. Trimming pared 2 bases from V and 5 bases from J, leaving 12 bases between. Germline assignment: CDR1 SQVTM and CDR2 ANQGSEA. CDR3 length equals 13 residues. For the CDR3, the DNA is TGCAGCGTTGAACCCAGAGGTTCTACTGAAGCTTTCTTT. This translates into CSVEPRGSTEAFF. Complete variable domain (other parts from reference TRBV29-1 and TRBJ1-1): SAVISQKPSRDICQRGTSLTIQCQVDSQVTMMFWYRQQPGQSLTLIATANQGSEATYESGFVIDKFPISRPNLTFSTLTVSNMSPEDSSIYLCSVEPRGSTEAFFGQGTRLTVV.

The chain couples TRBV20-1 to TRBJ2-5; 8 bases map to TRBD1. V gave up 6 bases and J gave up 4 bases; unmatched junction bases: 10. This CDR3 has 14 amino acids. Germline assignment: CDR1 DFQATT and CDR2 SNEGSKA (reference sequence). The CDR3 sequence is CSALQPGGRETQYF. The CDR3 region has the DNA TGCAGTGCACTGCAACCAGGGGGCAGAGAGACCCAGTACTTC.

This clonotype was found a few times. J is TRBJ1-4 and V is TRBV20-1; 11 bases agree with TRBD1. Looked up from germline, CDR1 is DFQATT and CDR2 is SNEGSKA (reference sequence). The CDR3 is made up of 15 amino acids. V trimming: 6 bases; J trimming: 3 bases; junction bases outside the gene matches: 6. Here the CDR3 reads CSARTGGIANEKLFF. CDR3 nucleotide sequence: TGCAGTGCCCGGACAGGGGGCATCGCTAATGAAAAACTGTTTTTT.

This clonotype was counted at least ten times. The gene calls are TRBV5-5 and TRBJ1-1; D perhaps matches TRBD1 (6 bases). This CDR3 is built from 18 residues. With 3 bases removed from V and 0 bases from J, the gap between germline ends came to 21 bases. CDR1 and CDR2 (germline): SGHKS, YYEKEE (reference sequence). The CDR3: CASSSHPGGLPMNTEAFF. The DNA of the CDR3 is TGTGCCAGCAGCTCGCACCCGGGGGGGCTCCCCATGAACACTGAAGCTTTCTTT.

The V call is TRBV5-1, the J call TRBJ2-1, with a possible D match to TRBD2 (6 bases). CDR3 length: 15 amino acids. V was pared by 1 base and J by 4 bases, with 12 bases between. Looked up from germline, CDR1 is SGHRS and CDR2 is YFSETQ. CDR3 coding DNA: TGCGCCAGCAGCTTGTCTGGGACTCCATACAATGAGCAGTTCTTC. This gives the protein CASSLSGTPYNEQFF. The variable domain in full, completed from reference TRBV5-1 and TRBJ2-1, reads KAGVTQTPRYLIKTRGQQVTLSCSPISGHRSVSWYQQTPGQGLQFLFEYFSETQRNKGNFPGRFSGRQFSNSRSEMNVSTLELGDSALYLCASSLSGTPYNEQFFGPGTRLTVL.

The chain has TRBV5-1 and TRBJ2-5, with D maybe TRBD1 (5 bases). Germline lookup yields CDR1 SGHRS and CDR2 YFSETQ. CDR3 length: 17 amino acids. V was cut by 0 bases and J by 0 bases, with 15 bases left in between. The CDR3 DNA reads TGCGCCAGCAGCTTGGGGGGCTTAGGATTCCACCAAGAGACCCAGTACTTC. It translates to CASSLGGLGFHQETQYF. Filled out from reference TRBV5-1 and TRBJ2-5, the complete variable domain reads KAGVTQTPRYLIKTRGQQVTLSCSPISGHRSVSWYQQTPGQGLQFLFEYFSETQRNKGNFPGRFSGRQFSNSRSEMNVSTLELGDSALYLCASSLGGLGFHQETQYFGPGTRLLVL.

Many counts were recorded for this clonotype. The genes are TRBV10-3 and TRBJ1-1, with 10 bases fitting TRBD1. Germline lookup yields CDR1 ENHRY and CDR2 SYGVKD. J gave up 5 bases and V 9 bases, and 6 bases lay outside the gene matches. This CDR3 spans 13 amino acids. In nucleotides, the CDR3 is TGTGCCATACGACAGGGGGCTTTTACTGAAGCTTTCTTT. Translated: CAIRQGAFTEAFF.

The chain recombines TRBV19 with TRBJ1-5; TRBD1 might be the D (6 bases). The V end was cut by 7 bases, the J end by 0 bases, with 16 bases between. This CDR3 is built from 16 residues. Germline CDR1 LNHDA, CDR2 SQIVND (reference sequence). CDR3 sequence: CASTPPQGYSNQPQHF. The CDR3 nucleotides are TGTGCCAGTACCCCCCCCCAGGGGTATAGCAATCAGCCCCAGCATTTT.

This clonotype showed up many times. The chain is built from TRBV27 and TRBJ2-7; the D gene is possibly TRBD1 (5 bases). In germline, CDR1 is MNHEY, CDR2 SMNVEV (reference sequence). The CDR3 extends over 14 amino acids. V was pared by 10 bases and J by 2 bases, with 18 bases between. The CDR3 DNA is TGTGCCAACTCCAATTTTTTGGGGCCCTACGAGCAGTACTTC. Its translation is CANSNFLGPYEQYF.

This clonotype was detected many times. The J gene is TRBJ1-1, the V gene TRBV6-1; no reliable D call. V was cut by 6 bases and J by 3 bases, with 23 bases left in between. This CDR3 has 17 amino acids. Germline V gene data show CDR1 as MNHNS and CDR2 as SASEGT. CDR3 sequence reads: CASSPSWGEGWDTEAFF. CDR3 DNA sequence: TGTGCCAGCAGCCCCTCCTGGGGAGAGGGCTGGGACACTGAAGCTTTCTTT.

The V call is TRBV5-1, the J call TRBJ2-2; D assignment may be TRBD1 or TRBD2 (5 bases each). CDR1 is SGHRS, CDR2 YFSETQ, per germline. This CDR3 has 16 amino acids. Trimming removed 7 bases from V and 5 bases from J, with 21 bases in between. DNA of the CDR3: TGCGCCAGCCGCAACCCCGGGACCAGAAATACCGGGGAGCTGTTTTTT. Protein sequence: CASRNPGTRNTGELFF. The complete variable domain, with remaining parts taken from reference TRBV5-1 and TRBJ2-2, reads KAGVTQTPRYLIKTRGQQVTLSCSPISGHRSVSWYQQTPGQGLQFLFEYFSETQRNKGNFPGRFSGRQFSNSRSEMNVSTLELGDSALYLCASRNPGTRNTGELFFGEGSRLTVL.

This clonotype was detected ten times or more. CDR3 sequence reads: CSATSSGKGYEQYF. The CDR3 coding sequence is TGCAGTGCCACCTCGTCAGGGAAAGGCTACGAGCAGTACTTC. The genes are TRBV20-1 and TRBJ2-7, with D maybe TRBD1 (5 bases). The CDR3 is 14 residues long. The germline CDR1 and CDR2 sequences are DFQATT and SNEGSKA (reference sequence). The V end lost 6 bases, the J end lost 3 bases, and 18 bases lay between the germline ends.

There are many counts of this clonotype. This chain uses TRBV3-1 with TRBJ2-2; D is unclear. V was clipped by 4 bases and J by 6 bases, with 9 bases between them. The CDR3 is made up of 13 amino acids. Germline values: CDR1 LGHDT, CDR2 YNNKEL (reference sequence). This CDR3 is CASSRSFSGELFF. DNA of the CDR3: TGTGCCAGCAGCCGCTCCTTCTCCGGGGAGCTGTTTTTT.

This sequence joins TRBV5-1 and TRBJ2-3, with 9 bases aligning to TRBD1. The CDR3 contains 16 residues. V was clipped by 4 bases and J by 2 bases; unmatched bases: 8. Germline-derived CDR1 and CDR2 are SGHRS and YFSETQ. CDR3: CASSELGQGLTDTQYF. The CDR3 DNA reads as TGCGCCAGCAGCGAACTAGGACAGGGGCTCACAGATACGCAGTATTTT. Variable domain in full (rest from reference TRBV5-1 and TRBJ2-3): KAGVTQTPRYLIKTRGQQVTLSCSPISGHRSVSWYQQTPGQGLQFLFEYFSETQRNKGNFPGRFSGRQFSNSRSEMNVSTLELGDSALYLCASSELGQGLTDTQYFGPGTRLTVL.

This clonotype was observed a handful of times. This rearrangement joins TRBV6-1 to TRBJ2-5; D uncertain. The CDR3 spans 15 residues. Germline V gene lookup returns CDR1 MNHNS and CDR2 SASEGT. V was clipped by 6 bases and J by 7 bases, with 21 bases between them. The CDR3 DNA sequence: TGTGCCAGCAGCCTGACCCGAGTTCGGTTGGGGACCCAGTACTTC. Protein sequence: CASSLTRVRLGTQYF.

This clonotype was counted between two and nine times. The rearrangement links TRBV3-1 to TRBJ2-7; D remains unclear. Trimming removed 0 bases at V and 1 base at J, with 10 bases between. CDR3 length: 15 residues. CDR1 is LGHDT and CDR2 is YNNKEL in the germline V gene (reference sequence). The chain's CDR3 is CASSQDWARSYEQYF. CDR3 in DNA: TGTGCCAGCAGCCAAGATTGGGCGAGATCCTACGAGCAGTACTTC.

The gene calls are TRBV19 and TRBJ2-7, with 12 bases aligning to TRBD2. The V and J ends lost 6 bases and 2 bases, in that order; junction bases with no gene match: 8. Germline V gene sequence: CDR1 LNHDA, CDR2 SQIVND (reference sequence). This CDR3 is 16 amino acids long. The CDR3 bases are TGTGCCAGTAGATGGGTACTAGCGGGAGGAACCTACGAGCAGTACTTC. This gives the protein CASRWVLAGGTYEQYF.

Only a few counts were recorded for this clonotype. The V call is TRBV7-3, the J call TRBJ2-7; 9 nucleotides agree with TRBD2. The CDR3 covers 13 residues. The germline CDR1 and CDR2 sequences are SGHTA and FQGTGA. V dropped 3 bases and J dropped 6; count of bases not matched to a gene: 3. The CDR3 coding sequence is TGTGCCAGCAGCTTCATAGCGGGAGCCGAGCAGTACTTC. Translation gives CASSFIAGAEQYF.

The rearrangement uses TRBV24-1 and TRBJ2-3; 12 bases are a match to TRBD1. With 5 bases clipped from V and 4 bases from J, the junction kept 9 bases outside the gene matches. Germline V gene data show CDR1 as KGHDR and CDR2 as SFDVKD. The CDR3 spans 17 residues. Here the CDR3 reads CATSASPGQGAADTQYF. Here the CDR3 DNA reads TGTGCCACCAGTGCATCACCGGGACAGGGGGCTGCAGATACGCAGTATTTT.

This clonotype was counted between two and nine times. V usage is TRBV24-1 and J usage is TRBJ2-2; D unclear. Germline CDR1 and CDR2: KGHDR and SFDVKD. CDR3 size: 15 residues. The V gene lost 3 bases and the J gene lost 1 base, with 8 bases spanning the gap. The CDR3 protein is CATSDPLGNTGELFF. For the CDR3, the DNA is TGTGCCACCAGTGATCCCCTCGGGAACACCGGGGAGCTGTTTTTT.

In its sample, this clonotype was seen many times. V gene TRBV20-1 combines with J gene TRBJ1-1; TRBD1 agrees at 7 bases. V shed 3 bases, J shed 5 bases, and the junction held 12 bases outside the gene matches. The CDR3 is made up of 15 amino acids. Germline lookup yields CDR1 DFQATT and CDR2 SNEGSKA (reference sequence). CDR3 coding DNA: TGCAGTGCTAGGGATCGACAGGGAGGAATAACTGAAGCTTTCTTT. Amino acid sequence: CSARDRQGGITEAFF.

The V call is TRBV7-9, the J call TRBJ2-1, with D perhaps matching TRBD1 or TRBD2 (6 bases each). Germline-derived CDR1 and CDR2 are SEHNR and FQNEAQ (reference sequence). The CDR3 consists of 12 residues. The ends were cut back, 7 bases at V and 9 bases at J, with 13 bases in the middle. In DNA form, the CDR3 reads TGTGCCAGCACCAACGAGGGGGGTGAGCAGTTCTTC. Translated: CASTNEGGEQFF. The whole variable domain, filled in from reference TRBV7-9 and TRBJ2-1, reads DTGVSQNPRHKITKRGQNVTFRCDPISEHNRLYWYRQTLGQGPEFLTYFQNEAQLEKSRLLSDRFSAERPKGSFSTLEIQRTEQGDSAMYLCASTNEGGEQFFGPGTRLTVL.

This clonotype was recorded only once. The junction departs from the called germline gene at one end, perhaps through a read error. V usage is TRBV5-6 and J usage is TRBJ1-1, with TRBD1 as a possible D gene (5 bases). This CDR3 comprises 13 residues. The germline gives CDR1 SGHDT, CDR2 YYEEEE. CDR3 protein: CASSLGGTTEASF. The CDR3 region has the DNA TGTGCCAGCAGCTTGGGAGGGACCACTGAAGCTTCCTTT. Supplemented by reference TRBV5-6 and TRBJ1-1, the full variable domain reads DAGVTQSPTHLIKTRGQQVTLRCSPKSGHDTVSWYQQALGQGPQFIFQYYEEEERQRGNFPDRFSGHQFPNYSSELNVNALLLGDSALYLCASSLGGTTEASFGQGTRLTVV.